These T cell receptor beta chains were read from a single sample in a study of blood T cells in healthy people across ages. TCRdb processed the 5' RACE reads anew with MiXCR; each CDR3 protein has one entry. The sample contains fewer than 2 million distinct CDR3 sequences, about two fifths of which appear only once. Sample: blood. The receptors come from a human donor in good health. CDR3s include the opening cysteine and the closing phenylalanine or tryptophan. D genes are given only for firm matches. Clone size is not always given. Where it is, it says once, few, many or a class for expanded clones.

clone size	V gene	D gene	J gene	CDR3 protein	CDR3 DNA
few	TRBV29-1	.	TRBJ2-7	CSVAMGGYEQYF	TGCAGCGTTGCTATGGGGGGTTACGAGCAGTACTTC
.	TRBV7-3	.	TRBJ1-1	CASGQGIVSPTEAFF	TGTGCCAGCGGGCAGGGAATTGTTAGTCCCACTGAAGCTTTCTTT
.	TRBV7-2	.	TRBJ1-4	CASSIAVRREKLFF	TGTGCCAGCAGCATAGCGGTCAGAAGGGAAAAACTGTTTTTT
.	TRBV7-2	TRBD1	TRBJ1-6	CASSLAGQGANSPLHF	TGTGCCAGCAGCTTAGCGGGACAGGGGGCCAATTCACCCCTCCACTTT
few	TRBV20-1	TRBD1	TRBJ1-6	CSARGQRYSPLHF	TGCAGTGCTAGGGGACAGAGATATTCACCCCTCCACTTT
once	TRBV19	TRBD1	TRBJ2-1	CASSSSGTAFNEQFF	TGTGCCAGTAGTTCCTCCGGGACAGCTTTCAATGAGCAGTTCTTC
.	TRBV2	.	TRBJ1-5	CASRGLFVSQHF	TGTGCCAGCAGGGGGTTATTTGTGTCCCAGCATTTT
.	TRBV6-5	.	TRBJ2-1	CAARDTPYNEQFF	TGTGCCGCGAGGGACACCCCCTACAATGAGCAGTTCTTC
.	TRBV5-1	.	TRBJ2-7	CASSEDSSYEQYF	TGCGCCAGCAGCGAGGATAGCTCCTACGAGCAGTACTTC
.	TRBV7-3	TRBD1	TRBJ1-2	CASSFTGQGLYGYTF	TGTGCCAGCAGCTTCACGGGACAGGGGTTGTATGGCTACACCTTC
.	TRBV5-1	TRBD2	TRBJ2-1	CASTLQTGGDNEQFF	TGCGCCAGCACCCTCCAGACGGGGGGGGACAATGAGCAGTTCTTC
.	TRBV29-1	.	TRBJ2-3	CSVTGRHVDTQYF	TGCAGCGTTACCGGGCGACACGTAGATACGCAGTATTTT
few	TRBV12-3/TRBV12-4	.	TRBJ1-4	CASSFWTESTTNEKLFF	TGTGCCAGCAGTTTCTGGACAGAAAGTACAACTAATGAAAAACTGTTTTTT
.	TRBV7-9	.	TRBJ2-5	CASSKAKGAQYF	TGTGCCAGCAGCAAGGCTAAGGGCGCGCAGTACTTC
many	TRBV14	.	TRBJ2-7	CASSQDAVQVYEQYF	TGTGCCAGCAGCCAAGATGCAGTGCAGGTCTACGAGCAGTACTTC
few	TRBV20-1	TRBD2	TRBJ2-5	CSAPGTSGGAFLETQYF	TGCAGTGCCCCCGGGACTAGCGGGGGGGCATTTTTGGAGACCCAGTACTTC
.	TRBV27	TRBD2	TRBJ2-3	CASSAQGLAMGTQYF	TGTGCCAGCAGTGCCCAAGGACTAGCCATGGGTACGCAGTATTTT
few	TRBV7-6	.	TRBJ1-1	CASSPFRASLNTEAFF	TGTGCCAGCAGTCCATTCAGGGCGTCCTTAAACACTGAAGCTTTCTTT
few	TRBV19	.	TRBJ2-7	CASSIGRSYEQYF	TGTGCCAGTAGTATCGGCAGGTCCTACGAGCAGTACTTC
few	TRBV2	.	TRBJ1-2	CASRVDSANYGYTF	TGTGCCAGCAGAGTCGACAGCGCCAACTATGGCTACACCTTC
.	TRBV7-2	TRBD2	TRBJ2-3	CAGSLVAGRRDTQYF	TGTGCCGGCAGCTTAGTAGCGGGTAGAAGAGATACGCAGTATTTT
.	TRBV7-9	.	TRBJ2-7	CASSWGDTYEQYF	TGTGCCAGCAGCTGGGGCGATACCTACGAGCAGTACTTC
few	TRBV12-5	.	TRBJ2-3	CASALDPDTQYF	TGTGCTAGTGCCCTCGACCCAGATACGCAGTATTTT
.	TRBV10-3	.	TRBJ2-3	CAISARGRGTDTQYF	TGTGCCATCAGTGCAAGGGGCAGGGGAACAGATACGCAGTATTTT
few	TRBV29-1	TRBD1	TRBJ2-5	CSVIETGETQYF	TGCAGCGTAATAGAGACAGGGGAGACCCAGTACTTC
.	TRBV5-1	TRBD1	TRBJ2-7	CAGSSRDRSSYEQYF	TGCGCCGGCAGCTCCCGGGACAGATCCTCCTACGAGCAGTACTTC
once	TRBV30	.	TRBJ1-6	CARSAGTTYNSPLHF	TGTGCCAGATCAGCCGGGACTACCTATAATTCACCCCTCCACTTT
many	TRBV4-1	.	TRBJ1-6	CASSTGTVNSPLHF	TGCGCCAGCAGCACCGGGACGGTCAATTCACCCCTCCACTTT
.	TRBV10-3	.	TRBJ1-4	CAISERADEKLFF	TGTGCCATCAGTGAACGCGCGGATGAAAAACTGTTTTTT